The sequence of this T cell receptor (beta chain) was determined in a study of blood T cell repertoires in COVID-19. Overall study: Whether acute or convalescent, the COVID-19 samples came from the United States, Italy and Spain.

Germline V gives CDR1 LGHNA, CDR2 YNFKEQ. V dropped 4 bases and J dropped 1; count of bases not matched to a gene: 2. This CDR3 region has 14 residues. This clone occurred a few times. Authors' methods: Amplification of reference gene primers was used by the study to estimate nucleated cell counts. The assay was immunoSEQ multiplex PCR, and TCRdb's table has in-frame clones only and misses some. V, J and clone size derive from that table, while D and trimming were established from the DNA sequence. The sample records some 190,000 clones, 70% to 90% being singletons. The clonotype originates from an elderly man with COVID-19, enrolled during active disease. The chain has TRBV4-2 and TRBJ2-7, with 9 bases that match TRBD1. The sample consisted of peripheral blood. The chain's CDR3 is CASSRGQGSYEQYF. As DNA, the CDR3 is TGTGCCAGCAGCCGCGGACAGGGGTCCTACGAGCAGTACTTC.